The text below deals with one T cell receptor beta chain. Its antigen is not yet known. Per-base qualities were not stored, and no clone one base away is much larger. TCR beta repertoires were profiled from peripheral blood of about a dozen young patients with multiple sclerosis to demonstrate the VDJtools post-analysis software. The patients with multiple sclerosis were children and adolescents between roughly 6 and 15 years of age. CDR1 MNHEY and CDR2 SVGAGI were looked up in the germline V gene. The CDR3 spans 15 residues, from the cysteine through the phenylalanine. Only CDR3 DNA is held: 45 bases, read in frame from base 1. The method behind the library was PCR. TCRdb shows the sequencer as Illumina HiSeq 2500. Unique molecular identifiers were incorporated into TCR beta cDNA libraries to reduce PCR and sequencing biases. Roughly 500,000 cDNA molecules were obtained for every 1 to 10 million input T cells, so each molecule roughly corresponded to one T cell. The patient libraries were prepared and sequenced using the same protocol as the earlier healthy control dataset. Samples belonging to the same batch were prepared together, multiplexed and sequenced on a shared HiSeq lane. The study's own analysis went as follows. Raw barcoded reads were processed with MIGEC, and single-read molecular identifier groups were discarded before consensus assembly and CDR3 extraction. Clonotype tables were post-analysed with VDJtools, and diversity was normalized by down-sampling all datasets to the smallest sample size. Repertoire overlap clustering matched CDR3 amino acid but not nucleotide sequences to correct batch-related cross-sample contamination. TCRdb reprocessing: public reads trimmed at Q25 with fastp, clones called with MiXCR, in-frame beta chains kept. When rows share a CDR3 protein, they turn into one entry using the most common DNA and genes. TCRdb's processing, not the authors', yielded these V and J calls. For this sample there are about 570,000 distinct CDR3 sequences; approximately 31% appear just once. The ten largest clones capture 4.5% to 7.5% of the sample.

This record comes from a study of post-analysis software for immune sequencing data (dated by TCRdb to the mid-2010s). Turning to the overall study: Relapsing-remitting, secondary progressive and progressive-relapsing multiple sclerosis were recorded as disease courses, and subtype annotation was lacking for some patients. A subset of samples was prepared in parallel using single-end sample barcoding, then pooled and co-amplified after Illumina adapter ligation. The patient repertoires were compared against some twelve previously published healthy control repertoires obtained from donors aged 6 to 25 years.

What the work shows at the level of the full study, not this receptor alone: Multiple sclerosis patients had significantly lower normalized Chao1 diversity than controls, a result that suggests substantial peripheral T-cell clonal expansion. The control group was slightly older than the multiple sclerosis patient group. When samples were clustered directly using the F measure, samples prepared in the same batch co-clustered strongly, which prompted a batch-effect correction. Roughly 5 TRBV segments, including TRBV5-6, TRBV5-1 and TRBV20-1, were significantly more frequent in patients than controls.

The V gene is TRBV6-5 and the J gene is TRBJ2-7; no D gene can be assigned with confidence. The last part of the DNA fits TRBJ2-5 better; the J call may be wrong. The sequence was collected from a girl aged 2 to 17 with multiple sclerosis. The sequencing sample was made of blood. The CDR3 protein sequence reads: CASSYLTGPWETQYF. The sequenced DNA is TGTGCCAGCAGTTACCTAACCGGGCCCTGGGAGACCCAGTACTTC.